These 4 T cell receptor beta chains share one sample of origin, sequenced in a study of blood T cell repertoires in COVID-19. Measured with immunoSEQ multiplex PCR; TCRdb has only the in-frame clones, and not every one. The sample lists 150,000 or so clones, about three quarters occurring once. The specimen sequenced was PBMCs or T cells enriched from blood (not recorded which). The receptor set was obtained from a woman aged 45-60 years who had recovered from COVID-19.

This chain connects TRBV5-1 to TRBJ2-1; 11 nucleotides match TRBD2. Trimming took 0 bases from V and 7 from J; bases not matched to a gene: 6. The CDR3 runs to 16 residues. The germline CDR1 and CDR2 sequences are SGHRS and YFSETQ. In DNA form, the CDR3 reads TGCGCCAGCAGCTTGGTAGCGGGAGGGCCGGATAATGAGCAGTTCTTC. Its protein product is CASSLVAGGPDNEQFF.

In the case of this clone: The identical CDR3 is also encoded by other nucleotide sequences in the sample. The CDR3 coding sequence is TGTGCCTGGAGCCCAGGAGAGACCCAGTACTTC. Amino acids: CAWSPGETQYF. The rearrangement uses TRBV30 and TRBJ2-5; D is ambiguous. The V end was cut by 3 bases, the J end by 4 bases, with 6 bases between. From germline, CDR1 is GTSNPN and CDR2 SVGIG (reference sequence). The CDR3 is made up of 11 amino acids.

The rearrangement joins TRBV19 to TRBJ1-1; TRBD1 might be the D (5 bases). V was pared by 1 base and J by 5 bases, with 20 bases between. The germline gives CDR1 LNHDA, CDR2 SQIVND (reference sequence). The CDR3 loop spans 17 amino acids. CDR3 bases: TGTGCCAGTAGTATAGGTCGATGGCGCGGGGGGGGGACTGAAGCTTTCTTT. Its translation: CASSIGRWRGGGTEAFF.

CDR3 sequence (DNA): TGTGCCAGCACCCGGGGGAGGTCTGGAAACACCATATATTTT. Amino acids: CASTRGRSGNTIYF. The rearrangement joins TRBV7-9 to TRBJ1-3, with TRBD1 as a possible D gene (5 bases). The V and J ends lost 7 bases and 1 base respectively, with 11 bases between them. CDR3 length equals 14 residues. CDR1 is SEHNR, CDR2 FQNEAQ, per germline (reference sequence).